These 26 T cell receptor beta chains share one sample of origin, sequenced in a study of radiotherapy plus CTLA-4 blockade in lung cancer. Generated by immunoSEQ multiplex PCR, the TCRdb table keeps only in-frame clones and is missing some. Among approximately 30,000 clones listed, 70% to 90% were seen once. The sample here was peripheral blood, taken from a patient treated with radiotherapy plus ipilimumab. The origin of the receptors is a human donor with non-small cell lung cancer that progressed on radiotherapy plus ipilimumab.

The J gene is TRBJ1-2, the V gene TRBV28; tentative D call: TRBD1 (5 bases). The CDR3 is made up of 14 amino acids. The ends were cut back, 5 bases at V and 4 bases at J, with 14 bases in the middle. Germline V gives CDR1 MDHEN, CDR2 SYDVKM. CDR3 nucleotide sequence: TGTGCCAGCAGTATATACGACGGGGGCTATGGCTACACCTTC. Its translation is CASSIYDGGYGYTF.

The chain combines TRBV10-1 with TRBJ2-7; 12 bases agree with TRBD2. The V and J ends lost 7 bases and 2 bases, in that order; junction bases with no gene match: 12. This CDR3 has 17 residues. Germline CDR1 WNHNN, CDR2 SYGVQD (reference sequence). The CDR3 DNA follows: TGCGCCAGCACTTATGAGACTAGCGGGGGCTCAACCTACGAGCAGTACTTC. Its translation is CASTYETSGGSTYEQYF.

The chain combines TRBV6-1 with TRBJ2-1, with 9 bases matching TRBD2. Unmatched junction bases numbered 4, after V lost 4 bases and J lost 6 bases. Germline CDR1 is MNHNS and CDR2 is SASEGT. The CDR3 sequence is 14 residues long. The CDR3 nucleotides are TGTGCCAGCAGTGGATGGACTAGCGTCAATGAGCAGTTCTTC. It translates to CASSGWTSVNEQFF.

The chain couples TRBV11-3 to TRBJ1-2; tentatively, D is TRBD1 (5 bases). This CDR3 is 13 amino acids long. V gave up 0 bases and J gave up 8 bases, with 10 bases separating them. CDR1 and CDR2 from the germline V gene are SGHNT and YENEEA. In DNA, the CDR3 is TGTGCCAGCAGCTTAGACAGGGAGGAGGGCTACACCTTC. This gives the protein CASSLDREEGYTF. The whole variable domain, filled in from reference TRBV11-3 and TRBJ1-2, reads EAGVVQSPRYKIIEKKQPVAFWCNPISGHNTLYWYLQNLGQGPELLIRYENEEAVDDSQLPKDRFSAERLKGVDSTLKIQPAELGDSAVYLCASSLDREEGYTFGSGTRLTVV.

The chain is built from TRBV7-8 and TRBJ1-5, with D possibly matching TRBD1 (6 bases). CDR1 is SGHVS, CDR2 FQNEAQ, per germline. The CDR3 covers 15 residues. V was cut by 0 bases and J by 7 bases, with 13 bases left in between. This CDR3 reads CASSLAWAGDQPQHF. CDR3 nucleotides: TGTGCCAGCAGCTTAGCTTGGGCAGGGGACCAGCCCCAGCATTTT.

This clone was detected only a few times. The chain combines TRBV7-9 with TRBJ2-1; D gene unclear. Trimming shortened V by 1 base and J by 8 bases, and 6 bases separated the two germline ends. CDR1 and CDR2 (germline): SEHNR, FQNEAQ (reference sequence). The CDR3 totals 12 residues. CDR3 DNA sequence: TGTGCCAGCAGCTTAGAATTAGATGAGCAGTTCTTC. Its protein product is CASSLELDEQFF.

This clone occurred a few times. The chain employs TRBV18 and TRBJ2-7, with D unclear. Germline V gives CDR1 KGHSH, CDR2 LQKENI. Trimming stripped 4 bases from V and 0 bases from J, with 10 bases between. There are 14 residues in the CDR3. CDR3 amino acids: CASSLKSSSYEQYF. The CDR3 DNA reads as TGTGCCAGCTCACTAAAGTCTAGCTCCTACGAGCAGTACTTC. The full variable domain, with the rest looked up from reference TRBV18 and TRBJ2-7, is NAGVMQNPRHLVRRRGQEARLRCSPMKGHSHVYWYRQLPEEGLKFMVYLQKENIIDESGMPKERFSAEFPKEGPSILRIQQVVRGDSAAYFCASSLKSSSYEQYFGPGTRLTVT.

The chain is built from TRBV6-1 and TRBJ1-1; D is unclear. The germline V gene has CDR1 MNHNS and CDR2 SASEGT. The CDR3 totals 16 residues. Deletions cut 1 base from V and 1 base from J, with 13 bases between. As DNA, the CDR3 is TGTGCCAGCAGTGAAGGGGCAGGTCTGGGGAACACTGAAGCTTTCTTT. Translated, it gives CASSEGAGLGNTEAFF.

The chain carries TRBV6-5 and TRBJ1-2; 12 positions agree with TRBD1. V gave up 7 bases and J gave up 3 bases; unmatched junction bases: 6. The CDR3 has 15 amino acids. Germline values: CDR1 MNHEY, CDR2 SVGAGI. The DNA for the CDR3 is TGTGCCAGCAAGACCGGGACAGGGGGCTACTATGGCTACACCTTC. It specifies CASKTGTGGYYGYTF.

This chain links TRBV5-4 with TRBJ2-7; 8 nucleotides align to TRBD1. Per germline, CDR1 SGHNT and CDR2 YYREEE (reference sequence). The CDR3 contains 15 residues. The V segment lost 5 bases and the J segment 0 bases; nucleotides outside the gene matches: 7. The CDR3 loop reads CASRKDRDPSYEQYF. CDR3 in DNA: TGTGCCAGCAGGAAGGACAGGGATCCCTCCTACGAGCAGTACTTC.

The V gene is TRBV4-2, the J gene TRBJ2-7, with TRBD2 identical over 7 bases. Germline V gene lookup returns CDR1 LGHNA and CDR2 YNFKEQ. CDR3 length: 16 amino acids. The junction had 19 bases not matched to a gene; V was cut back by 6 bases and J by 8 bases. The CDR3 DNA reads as TGTGCCAGCAGTCCGGGGGGTGAGACGGGAGAGGTGAAGCAGTACTTC. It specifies CASSPGGETGEVKQYF.

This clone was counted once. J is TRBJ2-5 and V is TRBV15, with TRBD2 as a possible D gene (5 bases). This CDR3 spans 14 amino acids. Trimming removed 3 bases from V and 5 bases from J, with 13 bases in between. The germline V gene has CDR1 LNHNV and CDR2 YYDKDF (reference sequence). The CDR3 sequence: CATSSGLTSETQYF. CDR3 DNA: TGTGCCACCAGCAGCGGACTCACTTCGGAGACCCAGTACTTC.

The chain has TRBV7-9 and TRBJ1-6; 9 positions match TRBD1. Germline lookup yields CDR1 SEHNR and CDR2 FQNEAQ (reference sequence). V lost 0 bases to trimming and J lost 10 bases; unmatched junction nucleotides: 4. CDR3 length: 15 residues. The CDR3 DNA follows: TGTGCCAGCAGCTTAGCCGACAGGGGGGGGTCACCCCTCCACTTT. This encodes CASSLADRGGSPLHF.

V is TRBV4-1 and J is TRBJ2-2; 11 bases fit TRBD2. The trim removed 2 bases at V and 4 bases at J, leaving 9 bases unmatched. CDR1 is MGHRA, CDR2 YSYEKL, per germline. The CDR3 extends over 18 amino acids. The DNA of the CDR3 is TGCGCCAGCAGCCAAAACCCACTAGCGGGGGTTGCCACCGGGGAGCTGTTTTTT. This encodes CASSQNPLAGVATGELFF.

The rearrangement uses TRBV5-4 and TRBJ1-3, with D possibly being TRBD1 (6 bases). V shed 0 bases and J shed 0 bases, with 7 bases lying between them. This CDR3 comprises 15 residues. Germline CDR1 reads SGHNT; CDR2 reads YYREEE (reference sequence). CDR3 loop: CASSLDRVSGNTIYF. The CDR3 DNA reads TGTGCCAGCAGCTTGGACAGGGTCTCTGGAAACACCATATATTTT. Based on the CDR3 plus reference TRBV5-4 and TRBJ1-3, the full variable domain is ETGVTQSPTHLIKTRGQQVTLRCSSQSGHNTVSWYQQALGQGPQFIFQYYREEENGRGNFPPRFSGLQFPNYSSELNVNALELDDSALYLCASSLDRVSGNTIYFGEGSWLTVV.

This CDR3 reads CASDRSEKLFF. The CDR3 coding sequence is TGTGCCTCGGACAGGTCTGAAAAACTGTTTTTT. The chain carries TRBV27 and TRBJ1-4, with 7 nucleotides matching TRBD1. Germline lookup yields CDR1 MNHEY and CDR2 SMNVEV (reference sequence). The CDR3 is made up of 11 amino acids. V gave up 11 bases and J gave up 7 bases; unmatched junction bases: 4.

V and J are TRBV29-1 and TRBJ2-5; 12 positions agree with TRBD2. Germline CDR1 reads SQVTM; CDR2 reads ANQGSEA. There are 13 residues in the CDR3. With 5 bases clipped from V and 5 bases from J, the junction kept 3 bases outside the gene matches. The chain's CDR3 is CSVPSGGGETQYF. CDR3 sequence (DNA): TGCAGCGTTCCTAGCGGGGGGGGCGAGACCCAGTACTTC.

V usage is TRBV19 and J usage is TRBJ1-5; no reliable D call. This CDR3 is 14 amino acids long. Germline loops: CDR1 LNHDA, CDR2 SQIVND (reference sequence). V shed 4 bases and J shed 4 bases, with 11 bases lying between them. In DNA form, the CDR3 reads TGTGCCAGTAGTAGGGCAGCCACAAATCAGCCCCAGCATTTT. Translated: CASSRAATNQPQHF. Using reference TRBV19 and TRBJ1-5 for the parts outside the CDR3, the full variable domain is DGGITQSPKYLFRKEGQNVTLSCEQNLNHDAMYWYRQDPGQGLRLIYYSQIVNDFQKGDIAEGYSVSREKKESFPLTVTSAQKNPTAFYLCASSRAATNQPQHFGDGTRLSIL.

CDR3 DNA sequence: TGTGCCAGCAGCGTAACCAGCGGGGGAGCCACCGGGGAGCTGTTTTTT. Its translation: CASSVTSGGATGELFF. V and J are TRBV9 and TRBJ2-2; 8 bases line up with TRBD2. Germline CDR1 is SGDLS and CDR2 is YYNGEE. V was clipped by 1 base and J by 4 bases; unmatched bases: 6. This CDR3 contains 16 residues.

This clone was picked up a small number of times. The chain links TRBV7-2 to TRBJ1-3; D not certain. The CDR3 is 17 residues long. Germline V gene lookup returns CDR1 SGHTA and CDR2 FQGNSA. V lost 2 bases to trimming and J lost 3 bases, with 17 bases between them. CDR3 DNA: TGTGCCAGCAGCTTATCCCCGGGAGCGTTAAGTGGAAACACCATATATTTT. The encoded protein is CASSLSPGALSGNTIYF.

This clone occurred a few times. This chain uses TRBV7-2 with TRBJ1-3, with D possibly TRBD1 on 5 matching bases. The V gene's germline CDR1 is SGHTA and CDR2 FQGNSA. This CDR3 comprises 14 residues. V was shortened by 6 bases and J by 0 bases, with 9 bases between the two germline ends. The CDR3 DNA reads TGTGCCAGCAGAGAGGACACCTCTGGAAACACCATATATTTT. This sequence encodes CASREDTSGNTIYF.

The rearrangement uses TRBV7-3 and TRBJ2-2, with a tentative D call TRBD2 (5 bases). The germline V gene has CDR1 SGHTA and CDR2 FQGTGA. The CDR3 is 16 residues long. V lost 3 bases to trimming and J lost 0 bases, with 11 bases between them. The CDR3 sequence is CASSLLTGTNTGELFF. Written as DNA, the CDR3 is TGTGCCAGCAGCTTGTTAACCGGGACGAACACCGGGGAGCTGTTTTTT. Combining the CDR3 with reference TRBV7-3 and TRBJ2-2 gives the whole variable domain GAGVSQTPSNKVTEKGKYVELRCDPISGHTALYWYRQSLGQGPEFLIYFQGTGAADDSGLPNDRFFAVRPEGSVSTLKIQRTERGDSAVYLCASSLLTGTNTGELFFGEGSRLTVL.

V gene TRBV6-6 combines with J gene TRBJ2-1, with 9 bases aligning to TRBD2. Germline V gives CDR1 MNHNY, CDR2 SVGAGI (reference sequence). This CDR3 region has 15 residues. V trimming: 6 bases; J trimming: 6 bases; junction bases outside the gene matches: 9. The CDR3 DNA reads TGTGCCAGCAGCCCCGGGACTAGCCTCGCCAATGAGCAGTTCTTC. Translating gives CASSPGTSLANEQFF.

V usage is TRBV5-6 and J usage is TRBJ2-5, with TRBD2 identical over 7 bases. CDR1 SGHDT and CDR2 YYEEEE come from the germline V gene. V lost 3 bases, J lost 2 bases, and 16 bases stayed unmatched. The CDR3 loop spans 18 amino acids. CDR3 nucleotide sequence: TGTGCCAGCAGCTCACGGGGAGGGGCGGGGAGGCTTCAAGAGACCCAGTACTTC. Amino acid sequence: CASSSRGGAGRLQETQYF.

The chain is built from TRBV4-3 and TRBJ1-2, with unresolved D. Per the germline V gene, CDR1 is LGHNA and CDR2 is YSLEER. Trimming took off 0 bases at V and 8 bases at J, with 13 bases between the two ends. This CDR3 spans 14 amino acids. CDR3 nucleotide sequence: TGCGCCAGCAGCCAAGATGCGGGGAATCGGGGCTACACCTTC. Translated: CASSQDAGNRGYTF.

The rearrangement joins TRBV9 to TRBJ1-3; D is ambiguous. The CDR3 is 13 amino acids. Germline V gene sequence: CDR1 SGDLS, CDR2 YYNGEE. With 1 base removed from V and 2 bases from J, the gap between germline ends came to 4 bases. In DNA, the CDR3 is TGTGCCAGCAGCGTAAAGCCTGGAAACACCATATATTTT. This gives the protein CASSVKPGNTIYF. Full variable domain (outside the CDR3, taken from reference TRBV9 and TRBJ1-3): DSGVTQTPKHLITATGQRVTLRCSPRSGDLSVYWYQQSLDQGLQFLIQYYNGEERAKGNILERFSAQQFPDLHSELNLSSLELGDSALYFCASSVKPGNTIYFGEGSWLTVV.